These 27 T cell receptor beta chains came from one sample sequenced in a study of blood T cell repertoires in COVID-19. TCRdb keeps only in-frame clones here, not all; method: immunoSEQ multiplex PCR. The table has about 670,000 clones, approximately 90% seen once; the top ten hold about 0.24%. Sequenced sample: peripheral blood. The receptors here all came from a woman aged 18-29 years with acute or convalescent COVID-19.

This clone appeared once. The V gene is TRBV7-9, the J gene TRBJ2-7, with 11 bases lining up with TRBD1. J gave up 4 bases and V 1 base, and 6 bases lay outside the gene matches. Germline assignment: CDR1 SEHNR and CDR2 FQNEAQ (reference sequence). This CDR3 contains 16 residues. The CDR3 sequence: CASSLDGGQGAYEQYF. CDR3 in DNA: TGTGCCAGCAGCTTAGACGGAGGACAGGGGGCGTACGAGCAGTACTTC.

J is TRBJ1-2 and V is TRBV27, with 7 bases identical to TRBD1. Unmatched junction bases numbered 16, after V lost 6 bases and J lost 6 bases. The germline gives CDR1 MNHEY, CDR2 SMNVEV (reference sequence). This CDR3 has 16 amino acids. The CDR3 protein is CASSPTGGGGRDGYTF. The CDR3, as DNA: TGTGCCAGCAGCCCCACCGGAGGAGGGGGCCGGGATGGCTACACCTTC.

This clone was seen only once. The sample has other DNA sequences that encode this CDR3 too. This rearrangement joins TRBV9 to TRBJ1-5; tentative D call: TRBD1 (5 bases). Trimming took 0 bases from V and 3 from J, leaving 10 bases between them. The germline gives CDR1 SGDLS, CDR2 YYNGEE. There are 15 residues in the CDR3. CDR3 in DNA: TGTGCCAGCAGCGTAGCGGGGGGTTACAATCAGCCCCAGCATTTT. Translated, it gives CASSVAGGYNQPQHF.

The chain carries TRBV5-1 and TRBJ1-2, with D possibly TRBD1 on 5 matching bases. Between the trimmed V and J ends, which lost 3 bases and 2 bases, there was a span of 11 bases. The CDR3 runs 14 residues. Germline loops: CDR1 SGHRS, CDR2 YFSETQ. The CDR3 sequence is CASSSGTQNYGYTF. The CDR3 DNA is TGCGCCAGCAGCTCGGGGACTCAGAACTATGGCTACACCTTC.

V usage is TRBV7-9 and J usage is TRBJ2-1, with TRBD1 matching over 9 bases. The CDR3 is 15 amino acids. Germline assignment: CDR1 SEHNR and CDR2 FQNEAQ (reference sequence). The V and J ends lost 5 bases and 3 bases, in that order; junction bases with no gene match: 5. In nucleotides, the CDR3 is TGTGCCAGCAGCAATGGGGGACAGGGCTACAATGAGCAGTTCTTC. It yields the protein CASSNGGQGYNEQFF. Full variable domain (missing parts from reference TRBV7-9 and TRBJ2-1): DTGVSQNPRHKITKRGQNVTFRCDPISEHNRLYWYRQTLGQGPEFLTYFQNEAQLEKSRLLSDRFSAERPKGSFSTLEIQRTEQGDSAMYLCASSNGGQGYNEQFFGPGTRLTVL.

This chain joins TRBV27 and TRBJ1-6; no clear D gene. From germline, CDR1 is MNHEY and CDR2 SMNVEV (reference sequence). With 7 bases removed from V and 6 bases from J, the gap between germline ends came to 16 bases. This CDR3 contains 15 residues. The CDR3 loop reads CASTKALELNSPLHF. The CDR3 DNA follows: TGTGCCAGCACCAAGGCTCTGGAGCTTAATTCACCCCTCCACTTT.

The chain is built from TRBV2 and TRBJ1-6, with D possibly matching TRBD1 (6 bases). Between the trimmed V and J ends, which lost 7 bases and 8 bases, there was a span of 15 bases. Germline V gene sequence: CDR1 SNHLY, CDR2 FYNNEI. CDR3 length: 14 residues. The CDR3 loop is CASIYGQNYSPLHF. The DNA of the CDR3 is TGTGCCAGCATATACGGACAGAACTATTCACCCCTCCACTTT.

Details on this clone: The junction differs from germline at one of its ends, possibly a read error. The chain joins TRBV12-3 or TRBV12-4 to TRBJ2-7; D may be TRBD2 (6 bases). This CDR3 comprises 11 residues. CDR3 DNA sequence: TGTGCCAGCAGTTCGGTCGGGGGTCCCGACTTC. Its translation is CASSSVGGPDF.

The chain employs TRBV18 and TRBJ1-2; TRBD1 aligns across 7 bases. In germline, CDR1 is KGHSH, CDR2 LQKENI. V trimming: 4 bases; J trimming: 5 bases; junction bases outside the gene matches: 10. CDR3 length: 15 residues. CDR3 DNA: TGTGCCAGCTCACTGTTTCAGGGGGAGGAATATGGCTACACCTTC. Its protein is CASSLFQGEEYGYTF.

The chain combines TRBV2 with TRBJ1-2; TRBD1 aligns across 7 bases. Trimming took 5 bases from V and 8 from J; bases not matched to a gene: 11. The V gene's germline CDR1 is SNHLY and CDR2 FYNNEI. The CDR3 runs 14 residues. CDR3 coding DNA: TGTGCCAGCAGTCCTGACAGGGTCCAGGGAGGCTACACCTTC. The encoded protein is CASSPDRVQGGYTF.

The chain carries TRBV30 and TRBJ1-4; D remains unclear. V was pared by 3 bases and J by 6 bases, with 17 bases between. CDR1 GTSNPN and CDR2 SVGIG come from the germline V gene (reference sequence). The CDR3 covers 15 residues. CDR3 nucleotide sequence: TGTGCCTGGAGGTCGAACTCAATGAGGGATGAAAAACTGTTTTTT. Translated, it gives CAWRSNSMRDEKLFF.

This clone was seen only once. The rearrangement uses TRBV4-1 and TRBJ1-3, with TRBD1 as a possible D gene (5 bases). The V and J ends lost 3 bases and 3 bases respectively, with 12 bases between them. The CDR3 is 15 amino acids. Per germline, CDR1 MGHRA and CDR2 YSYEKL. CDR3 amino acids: CASSQFIGDGNTIYF. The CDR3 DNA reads TGCGCCAGCAGCCAGTTCATAGGGGATGGAAACACCATATATTTT.

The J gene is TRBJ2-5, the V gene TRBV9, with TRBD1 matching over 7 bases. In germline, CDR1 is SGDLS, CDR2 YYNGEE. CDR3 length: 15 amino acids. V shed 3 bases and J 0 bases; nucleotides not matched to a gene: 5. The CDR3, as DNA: TGTGCCAGCAGCGCAGGGGGATCGTACCAAGAGACCCAGTACTTC. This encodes CASSAGGSYQETQYF.

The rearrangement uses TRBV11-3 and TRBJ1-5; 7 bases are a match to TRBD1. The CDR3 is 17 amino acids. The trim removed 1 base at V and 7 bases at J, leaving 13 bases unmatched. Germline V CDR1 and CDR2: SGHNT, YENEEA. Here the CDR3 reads CASSLVTQGEGRQPQHF. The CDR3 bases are TGTGCCAGCAGCTTAGTAACCCAGGGGGAAGGTAGACAGCCCCAGCATTTT.

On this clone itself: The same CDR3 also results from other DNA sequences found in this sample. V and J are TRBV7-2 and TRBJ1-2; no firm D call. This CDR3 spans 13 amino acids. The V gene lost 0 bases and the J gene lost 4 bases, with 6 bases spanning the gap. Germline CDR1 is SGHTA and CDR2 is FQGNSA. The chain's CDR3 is CASSLARSYGYTF. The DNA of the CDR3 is TGTGCCAGCAGCTTAGCCCGGTCCTATGGCTACACCTTC. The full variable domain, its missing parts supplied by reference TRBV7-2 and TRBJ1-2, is GAGVSQSPSNKVTEKGKDVELRCDPISGHTALYWYRQSLGQGLEFLIYFQGNSAPDKSGLPSDRFSAERTGGSVSTLTIQRTQQEDSAVYLCASSLARSYGYTFGSGTRLTVV.

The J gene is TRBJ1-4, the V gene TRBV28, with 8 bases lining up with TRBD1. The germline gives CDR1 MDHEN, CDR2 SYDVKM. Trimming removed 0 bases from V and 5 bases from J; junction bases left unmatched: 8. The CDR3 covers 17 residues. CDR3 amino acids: CASSLWGATGENEKLFF. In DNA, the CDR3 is TGTGCCAGCAGTTTATGGGGGGCGACAGGGGAGAATGAAAAACTGTTTTTT.

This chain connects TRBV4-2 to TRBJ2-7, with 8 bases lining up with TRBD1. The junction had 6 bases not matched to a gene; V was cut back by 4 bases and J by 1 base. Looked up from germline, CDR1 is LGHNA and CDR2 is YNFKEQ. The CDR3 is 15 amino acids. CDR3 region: CASSRGTGESYEQYF. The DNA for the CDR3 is TGTGCCAGCAGCCGCGGGACAGGCGAGTCCTACGAGCAGTACTTC.

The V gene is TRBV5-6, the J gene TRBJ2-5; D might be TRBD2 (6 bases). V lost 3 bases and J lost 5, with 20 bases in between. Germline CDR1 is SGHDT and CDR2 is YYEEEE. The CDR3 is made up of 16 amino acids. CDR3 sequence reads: CASSWGPRRGGETQYF. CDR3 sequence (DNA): TGTGCCAGCAGCTGGGGCCCCCGGCGGGGTGGGGAGACCCAGTACTTC.

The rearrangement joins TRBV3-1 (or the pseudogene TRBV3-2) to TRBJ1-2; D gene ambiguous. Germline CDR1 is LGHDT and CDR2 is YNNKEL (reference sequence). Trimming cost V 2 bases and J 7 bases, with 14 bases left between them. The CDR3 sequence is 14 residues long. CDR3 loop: CASSQRTDRGGYTF. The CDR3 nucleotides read TGTGCCAGCAGCCAACGGACGGACCGGGGTGGCTACACCTTC.

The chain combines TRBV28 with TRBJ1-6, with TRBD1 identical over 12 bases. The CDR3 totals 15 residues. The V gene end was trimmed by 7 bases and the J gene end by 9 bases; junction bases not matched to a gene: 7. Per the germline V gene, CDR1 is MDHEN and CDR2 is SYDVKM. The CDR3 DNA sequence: TGTGCCAGCAACCGGGACAGGGGGCCTGGTTCACCCCTCCACTTT. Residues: CASNRDRGPGSPLHF.

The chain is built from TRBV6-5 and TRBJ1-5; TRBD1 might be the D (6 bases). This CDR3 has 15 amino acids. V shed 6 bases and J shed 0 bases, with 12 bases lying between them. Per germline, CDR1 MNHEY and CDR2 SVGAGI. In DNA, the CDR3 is TGTGCCAGCAGCTTCGGACAGAGTAGCAATCAGCCCCAGCATTTT. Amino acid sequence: CASSFGQSSNQPQHF.

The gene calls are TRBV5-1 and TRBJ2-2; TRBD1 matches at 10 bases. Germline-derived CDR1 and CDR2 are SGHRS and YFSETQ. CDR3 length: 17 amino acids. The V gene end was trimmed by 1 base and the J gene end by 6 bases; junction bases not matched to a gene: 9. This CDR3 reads CASSLLPRQGASGELFF. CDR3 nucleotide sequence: TGCGCCAGCAGCTTGTTACCAAGACAGGGGGCATCCGGGGAGCTGTTTTTT.

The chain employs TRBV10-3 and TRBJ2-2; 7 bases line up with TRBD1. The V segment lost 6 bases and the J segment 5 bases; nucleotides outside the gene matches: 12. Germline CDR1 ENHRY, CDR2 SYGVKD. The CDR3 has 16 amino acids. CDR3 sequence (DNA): TGTGCCATCAGCCAAATCACAGGGGAACAGACCGGGGAGCTGTTTTTT. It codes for CAISQITGEQTGELFF.

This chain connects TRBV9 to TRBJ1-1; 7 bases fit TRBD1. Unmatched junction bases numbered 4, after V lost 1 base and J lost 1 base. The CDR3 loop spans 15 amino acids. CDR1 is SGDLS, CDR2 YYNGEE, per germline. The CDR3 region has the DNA TGTGCCAGCAGCGTACCGACAGGGAAGAACACTGAAGCTTTCTTT. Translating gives CASSVPTGKNTEAFF. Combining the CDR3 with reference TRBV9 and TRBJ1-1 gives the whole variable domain DSGVTQTPKHLITATGQRVTLRCSPRSGDLSVYWYQQSLDQGLQFLIQYYNGEERAKGNILERFSAQQFPDLHSELNLSSLELGDSALYFCASSVPTGKNTEAFFGQGTRLTVV.

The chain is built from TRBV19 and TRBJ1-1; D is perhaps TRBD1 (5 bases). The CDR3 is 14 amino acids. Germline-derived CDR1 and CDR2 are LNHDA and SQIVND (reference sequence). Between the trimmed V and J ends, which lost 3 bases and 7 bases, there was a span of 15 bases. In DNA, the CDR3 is TGTGCCAGTAGTATTGGGGGAGGCAGGCTTGAAGCTTTCTTT. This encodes CASSIGGGRLEAFF.

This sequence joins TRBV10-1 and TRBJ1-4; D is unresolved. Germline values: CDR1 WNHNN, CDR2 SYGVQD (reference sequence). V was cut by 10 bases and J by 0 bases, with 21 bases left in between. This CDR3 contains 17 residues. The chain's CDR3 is CATRASETRATNEKLFF. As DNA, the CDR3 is TGCGCCACCCGCGCATCCGAAACCCGGGCAACTAATGAAAAACTGTTTTTT.

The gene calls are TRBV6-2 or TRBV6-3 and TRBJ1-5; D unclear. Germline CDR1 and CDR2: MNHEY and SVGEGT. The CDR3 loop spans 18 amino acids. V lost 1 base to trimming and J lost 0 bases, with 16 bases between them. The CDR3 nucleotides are TGTGCCAGCAGTTACTTCCCGGGTAGGCCTAGTAGCAATCAGCCCCAGCATTTT. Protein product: CASSYFPGRPSSNQPQHF.